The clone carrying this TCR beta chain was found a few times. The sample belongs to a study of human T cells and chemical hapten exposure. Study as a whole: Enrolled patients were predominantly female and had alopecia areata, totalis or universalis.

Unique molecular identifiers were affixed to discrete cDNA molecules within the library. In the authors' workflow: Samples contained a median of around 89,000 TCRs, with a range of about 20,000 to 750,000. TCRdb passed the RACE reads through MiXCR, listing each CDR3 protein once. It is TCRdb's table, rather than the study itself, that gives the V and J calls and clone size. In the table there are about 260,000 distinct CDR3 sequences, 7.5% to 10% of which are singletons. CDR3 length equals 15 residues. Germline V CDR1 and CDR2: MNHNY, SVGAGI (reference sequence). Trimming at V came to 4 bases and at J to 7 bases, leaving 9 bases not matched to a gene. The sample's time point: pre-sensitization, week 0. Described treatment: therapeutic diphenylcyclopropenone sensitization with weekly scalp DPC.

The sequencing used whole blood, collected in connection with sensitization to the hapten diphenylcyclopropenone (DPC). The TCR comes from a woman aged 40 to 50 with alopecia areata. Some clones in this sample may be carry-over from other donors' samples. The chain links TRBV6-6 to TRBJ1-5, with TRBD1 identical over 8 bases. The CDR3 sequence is CASSLVLQGGQPQHF. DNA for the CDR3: TGTGCCAGCAGTTTGGTGCTACAGGGGGGGCAGCCCCAGCATTTT.